There are a few counts of the clone carrying this T cell receptor (beta chain). Its cognate antigen is unknown. Germline V gene data show CDR1 as SGHVS and CDR2 as FQNEAQ. The V gene end was trimmed by 1 base and the J gene end by 8 bases; junction bases not matched to a gene: 7. The length of the CDR3 is 15 residues. The sample belongs to a study of beta chain features in type 1 diabetes. Broader study findings: The study found moderately but significantly shorter TCRB CDR3s in all four CD4+ subsets of Type 1 diabetes patients.

Expressed TCRB transcripts were sequenced, since all the RNA that had been isolated was reverse transcribed. The repertoire was sequenced with immunoSEQ multiplex PCR; TCRdb's copy has only in-frame clones and lacks some. The table lists about 390,000 clones, 8.5% to 10% of them singletons, with about 0.63% in the top ten. This rearrangement joins TRBV7-8 to TRBJ1-4, with 7 bases matching TRBD1. This TCR was sampled from a man younger than 40 with type 1 diabetes. Sequencing was carried out using central memory CD4+ T cells from blood. CDR3 loop: CASSLDIGGEEKLFF. In DNA, the CDR3 is TGTGCCAGCAGCTTAGATATAGGGGGCGAGGAAAAACTGTTTTTT.